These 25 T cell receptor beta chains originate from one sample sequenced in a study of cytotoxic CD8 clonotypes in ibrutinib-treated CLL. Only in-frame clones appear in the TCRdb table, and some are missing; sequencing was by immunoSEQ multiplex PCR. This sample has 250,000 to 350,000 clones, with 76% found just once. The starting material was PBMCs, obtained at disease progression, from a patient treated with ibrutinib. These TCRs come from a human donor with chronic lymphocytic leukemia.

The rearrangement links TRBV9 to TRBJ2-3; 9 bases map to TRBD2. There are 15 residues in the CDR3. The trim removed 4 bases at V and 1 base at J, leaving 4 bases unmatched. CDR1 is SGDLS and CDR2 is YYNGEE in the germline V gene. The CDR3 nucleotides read TGTGCCAGCAGCCCCCAGCGGGGGGGCACAGATACGCAGTATTTT. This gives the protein CASSPQRGGTDTQYF. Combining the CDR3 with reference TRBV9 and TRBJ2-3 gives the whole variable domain DSGVTQTPKHLITATGQRVTLRCSPRSGDLSVYWYQQSLDQGLQFLIQYYNGEERAKGNILERFSAQQFPDLHSELNLSSLELGDSALYFCASSPQRGGTDTQYFGPGTRLTVL.

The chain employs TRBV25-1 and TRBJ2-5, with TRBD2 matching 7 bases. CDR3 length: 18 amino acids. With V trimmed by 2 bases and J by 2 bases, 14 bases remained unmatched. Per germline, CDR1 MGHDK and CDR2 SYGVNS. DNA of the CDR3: TGTGCCAGCAGTGAAAGGCGGGGGAGCGGGAAGGATCAAGAGACCCAGTACTTC. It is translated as CASSERRGSGKDQETQYF.

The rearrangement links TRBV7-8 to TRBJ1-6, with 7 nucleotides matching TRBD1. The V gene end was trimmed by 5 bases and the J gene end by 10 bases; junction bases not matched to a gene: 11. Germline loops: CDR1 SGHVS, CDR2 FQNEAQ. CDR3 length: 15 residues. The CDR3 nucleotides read TGTGCCAGCAGCCTAGACAGGGCGTGGCGGTCACCCCTCCACTTT. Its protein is CASSLDRAWRSPLHF.

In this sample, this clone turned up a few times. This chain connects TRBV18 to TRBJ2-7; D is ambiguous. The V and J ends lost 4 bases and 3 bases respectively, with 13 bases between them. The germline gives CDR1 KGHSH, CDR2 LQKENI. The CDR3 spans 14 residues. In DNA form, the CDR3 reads TGTGCCAGCTCACTCACGCAGGTTGACTACGAGCAGTACTTC. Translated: CASSLTQVDYEQYF.

CDR3 region: CASSPGPQGYGYTF. In DNA form, the CDR3 reads TGTGCCAGCAGCCCGGGCCCACAAGGGTATGGCTACACCTTC. The V gene is TRBV7-3, the J gene TRBJ1-2; D not certain. Trimming shortened V by 5 bases and J by 5 bases, and 15 bases separated the two germline ends. CDR1 SGHTA and CDR2 FQGTGA come from the germline V gene. The CDR3 has 14 amino acids. Looking up the rest from reference TRBV7-3 and TRBJ1-2 gives the full variable domain: GAGVSQTPSNKVTEKGKYVELRCDPISGHTALYWYRQSLGQGPEFLIYFQGTGAADDSGLPNDRFFAVRPEGSVSTLKIQRTERGDSAVYLCASSPGPQGYGYTFGSGTRLTVV.

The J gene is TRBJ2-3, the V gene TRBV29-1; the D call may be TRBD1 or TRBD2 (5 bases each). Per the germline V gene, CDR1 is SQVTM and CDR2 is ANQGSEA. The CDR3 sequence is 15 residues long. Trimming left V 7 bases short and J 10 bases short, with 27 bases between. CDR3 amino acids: CSASRGSELRGAQYF. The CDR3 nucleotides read TGCAGCGCGTCACGGGGCAGCGAGCTCCGAGGTGCGCAGTATTTT.

Here the CDR3 reads CASSQEGRGGAGELFF. In nucleotides, the CDR3 is TGCGCCAGCAGCCAAGAGGGGAGGGGAGGGGCCGGGGAGCTGTTTTTT. The V gene is TRBV4-1, the J gene TRBJ2-2; TRBD2 matches at 7 bases. Germline loops: CDR1 MGHRA, CDR2 YSYEKL. V dropped 0 bases and J dropped 6; count of bases not matched to a gene: 7. CDR3 length equals 16 residues.

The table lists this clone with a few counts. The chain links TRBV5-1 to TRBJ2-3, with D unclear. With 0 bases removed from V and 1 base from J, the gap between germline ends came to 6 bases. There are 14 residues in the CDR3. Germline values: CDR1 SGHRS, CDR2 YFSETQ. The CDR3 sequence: CASSLALGTDTQYF. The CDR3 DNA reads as TGCGCCAGCAGCTTGGCCCTCGGCACAGATACGCAGTATTTT.

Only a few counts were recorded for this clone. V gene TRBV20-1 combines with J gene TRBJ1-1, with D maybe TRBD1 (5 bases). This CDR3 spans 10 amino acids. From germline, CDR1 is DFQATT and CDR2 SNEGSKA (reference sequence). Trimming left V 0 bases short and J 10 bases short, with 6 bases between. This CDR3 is CSARDGAAFF. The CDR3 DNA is TGCAGTGCTAGAGATGGGGCAGCTTTCTTT.

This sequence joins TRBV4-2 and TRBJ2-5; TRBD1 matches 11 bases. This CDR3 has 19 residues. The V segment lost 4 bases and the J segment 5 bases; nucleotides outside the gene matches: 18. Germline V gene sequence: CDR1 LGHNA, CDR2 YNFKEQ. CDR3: CASSLLVPFGTGGWETQYF. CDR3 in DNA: TGTGCCAGCAGCCTTCTGGTTCCCTTTGGGACAGGGGGGTGGGAGACCCAGTACTTC.

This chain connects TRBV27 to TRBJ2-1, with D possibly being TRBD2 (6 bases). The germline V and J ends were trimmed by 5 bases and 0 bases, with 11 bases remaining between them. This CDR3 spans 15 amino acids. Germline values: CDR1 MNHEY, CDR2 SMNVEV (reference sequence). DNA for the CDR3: TGTGCCAGCAGTAGGGTGGGGGGCTCCTACAATGAGCAGTTCTTC. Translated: CASSRVGGSYNEQFF.

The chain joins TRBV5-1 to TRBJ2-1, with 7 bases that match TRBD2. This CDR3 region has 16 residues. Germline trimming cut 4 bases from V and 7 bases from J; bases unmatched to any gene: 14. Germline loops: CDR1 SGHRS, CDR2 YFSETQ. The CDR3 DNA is TGCGCCAGCAGCCCCCGGGGGGATGGGGGTGTTAATGAGCAGTTCTTC. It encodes CASSPRGDGGVNEQFF. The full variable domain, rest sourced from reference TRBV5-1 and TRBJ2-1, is KAGVTQTPRYLIKTRGQQVTLSCSPISGHRSVSWYQQTPGQGLQFLFEYFSETQRNKGNFPGRFSGRQFSNSRSEMNVSTLELGDSALYLCASSPRGDGGVNEQFFGPGTRLTVL.

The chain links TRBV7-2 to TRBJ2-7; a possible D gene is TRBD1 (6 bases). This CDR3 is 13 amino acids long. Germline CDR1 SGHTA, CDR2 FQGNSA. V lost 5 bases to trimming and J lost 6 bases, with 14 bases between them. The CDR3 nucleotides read TGTGCCAGCAGCAGGACAGTTGGGATCGAGCAGTACTTC. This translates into CASSRTVGIEQYF. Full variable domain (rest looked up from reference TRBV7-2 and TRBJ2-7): GAGVSQSPSNKVTEKGKDVELRCDPISGHTALYWYRQSLGQGLEFLIYFQGNSAPDKSGLPSDRFSAERTGGSVSTLTIQRTQQEDSAVYLCASSRTVGIEQYFGPGTRLTVT.

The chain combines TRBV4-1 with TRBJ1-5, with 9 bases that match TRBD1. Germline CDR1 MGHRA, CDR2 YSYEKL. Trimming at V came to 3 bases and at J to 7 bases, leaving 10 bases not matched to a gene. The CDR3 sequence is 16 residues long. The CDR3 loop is CASSHTGTGLIQPQHF. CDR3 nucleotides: TGCGCCAGCAGCCACACCGGGACAGGGCTTATACAGCCCCAGCATTTT.

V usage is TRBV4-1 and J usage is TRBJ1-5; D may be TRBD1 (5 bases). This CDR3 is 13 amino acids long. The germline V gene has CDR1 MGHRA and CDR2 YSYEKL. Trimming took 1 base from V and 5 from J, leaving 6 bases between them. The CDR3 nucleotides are TGCGCCAGCAGCCAAGGACAGTATCAGCCCCAGCATTTT. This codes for CASSQGQYQPQHF.

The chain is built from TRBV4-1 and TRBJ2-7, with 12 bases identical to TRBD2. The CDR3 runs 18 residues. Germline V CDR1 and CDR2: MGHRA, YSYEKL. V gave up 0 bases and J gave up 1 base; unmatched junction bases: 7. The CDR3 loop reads CASSQEGLAGPGSYEQYF. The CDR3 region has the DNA TGCGCCAGCAGCCAAGAAGGACTAGCGGGGCCGGGTTCCTACGAGCAGTACTTC.

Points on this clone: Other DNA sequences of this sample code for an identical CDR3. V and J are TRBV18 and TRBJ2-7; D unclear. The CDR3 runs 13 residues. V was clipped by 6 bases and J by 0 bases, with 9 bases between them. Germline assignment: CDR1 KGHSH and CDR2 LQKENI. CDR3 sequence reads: CASSPRSSYEQYF. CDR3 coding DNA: TGTGCCAGCTCCCCTCGAAGCTCCTACGAGCAGTACTTC.

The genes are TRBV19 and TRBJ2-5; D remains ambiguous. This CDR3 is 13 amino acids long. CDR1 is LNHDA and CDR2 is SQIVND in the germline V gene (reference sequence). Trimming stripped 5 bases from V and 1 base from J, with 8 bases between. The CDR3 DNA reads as TGTGCCAGTAGTGACCCTCCCCAAGAGACCCAGTACTTC. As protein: CASSDPPQETQYF.

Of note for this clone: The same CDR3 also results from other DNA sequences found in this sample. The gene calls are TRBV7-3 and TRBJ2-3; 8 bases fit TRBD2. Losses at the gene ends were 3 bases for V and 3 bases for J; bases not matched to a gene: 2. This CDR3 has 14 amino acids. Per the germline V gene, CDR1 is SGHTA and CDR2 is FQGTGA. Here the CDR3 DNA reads TGTGCCAGCAGCTTCAGCGGGGGAACAGATACGCAGTATTTT. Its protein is CASSFSGGTDTQYF.

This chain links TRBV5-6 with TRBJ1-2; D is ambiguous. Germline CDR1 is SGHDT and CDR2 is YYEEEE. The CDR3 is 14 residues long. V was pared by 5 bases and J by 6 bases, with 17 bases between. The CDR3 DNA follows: TGTGCCAGCAGTCCATATGGGGATTCGGATGGCTACACCTTC. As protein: CASSPYGDSDGYTF.

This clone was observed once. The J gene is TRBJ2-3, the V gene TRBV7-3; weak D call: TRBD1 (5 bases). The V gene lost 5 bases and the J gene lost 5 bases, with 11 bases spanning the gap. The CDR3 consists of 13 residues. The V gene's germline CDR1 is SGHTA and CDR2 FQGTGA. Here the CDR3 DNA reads TGTGCCAGCAGCCTAGGGGTTAGAGATACGCAGTATTTT. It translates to CASSLGVRDTQYF.

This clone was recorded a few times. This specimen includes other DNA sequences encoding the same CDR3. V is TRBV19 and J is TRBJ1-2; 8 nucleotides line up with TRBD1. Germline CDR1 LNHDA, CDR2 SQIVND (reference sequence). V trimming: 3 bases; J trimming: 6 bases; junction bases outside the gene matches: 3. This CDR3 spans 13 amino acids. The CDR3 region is CASSIDRGDGYTF. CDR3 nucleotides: TGTGCCAGTAGTATCGACAGGGGAGATGGCTACACCTTC. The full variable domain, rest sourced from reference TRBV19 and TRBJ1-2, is DGGITQSPKYLFRKEGQNVTLSCEQNLNHDAMYWYRQDPGQGLRLIYYSQIVNDFQKGDIAEGYSVSREKKESFPLTVTSAQKNPTAFYLCASSIDRGDGYTFGSGTRLTVV.

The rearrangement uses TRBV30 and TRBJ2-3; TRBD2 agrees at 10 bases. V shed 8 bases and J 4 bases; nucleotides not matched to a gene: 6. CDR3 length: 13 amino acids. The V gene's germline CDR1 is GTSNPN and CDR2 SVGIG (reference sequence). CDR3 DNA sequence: TGTGCCACAGCGGGAGGGCCCTCAGATACGCAGTATTTT. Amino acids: CATAGGPSDTQYF.

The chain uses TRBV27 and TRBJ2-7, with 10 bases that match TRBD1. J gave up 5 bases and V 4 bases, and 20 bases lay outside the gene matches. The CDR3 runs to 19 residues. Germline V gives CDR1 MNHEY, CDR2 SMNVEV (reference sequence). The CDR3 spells CASSSRPPGQGIKRDEQYF. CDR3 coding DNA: TGTGCCAGCAGTTCCCGACCCCCGGGACAGGGGATAAAAAGGGACGAGCAGTACTTC.

The CDR3: CASSFGAQQYF. Written as DNA, the CDR3 is TGTGCCAGCAGCTTCGGTGCCCAGCAGTACTTC. V is TRBV5-6 and J is TRBJ2-7; D ambiguous. In germline, CDR1 is SGHDT, CDR2 YYEEEE. The ends were cut back, 2 bases at V and 8 bases at J, with 8 bases in the middle. CDR3 length equals 11 residues.